One TCR beta chain is described in this entry. Its antigen remains unidentified. The naive CD8 population came from CD45RO-negative cells selected for CCR7, without terminally differentiated effector memory CD45RA+ cells. This sample was included in a study of shared clonotypes between healthy human individuals. Broader study findings: It was the non-shared clonotypes that had lower generation probabilities than clonotypes shared by all four donors. Larger richness was generally estimated for naive than memory subsets.

The protocol was immunoSEQ multiplex PCR, while the TCRdb copy is restricted to in-frame clones and leaves out a portion. This table holds about 2,100,000 clones, about 93% found once. The CDR3 loop spans 17 amino acids. CDR1 is LNHDA and CDR2 is SQIVND in the germline V gene (reference sequence). After removal of 0 bases from V and 4 bases from J, the junction contained 6 bases not matched to a gene. The clonotype was recovered from a man aged 18 to 30 in good health. Some clones in this sample may be carry-over from other donors' samples. Sequences were obtained from naive CD8+ T cells from PBMCs. The rearrangement uses TRBV19 and TRBJ1-4; TRBD1 matches at 9 bases. The CDR3 here is CASSIDRRDRVNEKLFF. CDR3 coding DNA: TGTGCCAGTAGTATAGATCGACGGGACAGGGTTAATGAAAAACTGTTTTTT.